Following are 3 T cell receptor beta chains from one sample sequenced in a study of shared clonotypes between healthy human individuals. Generated by immunoSEQ multiplex PCR, the TCRdb table keeps only in-frame clones and is missing some. The sample has around 1,900,000 clones; around 93% are singletons. CD8 cells regarded as naive lacked CD45RO, were positively chosen for CCR7, and omitted terminally differentiated effector memory CD45RA+ cells. The specimen was naive CD8+ T cells from PBMCs. The source of these receptors is a young man in good health. Some clones in this sample may be carry-over from other donors' samples.

The chain uses TRBV27 and TRBJ1-2; D possibly corresponds to TRBD1 (5 bases). Per germline, CDR1 MNHEY and CDR2 SMNVEV (reference sequence). CDR3 length equals 16 residues. V was clipped by 0 bases and J by 5 bases, with 16 bases between them. The CDR3 DNA follows: TGTGCCAGCAGTTTATCTCCCGGGGCCGGGAGGTATGGCTACACCTTC. Translation gives CASSLSPGAGRYGYTF.

This clone was counted a few times. The chain links TRBV30 to TRBJ1-1; 8 nucleotides align to TRBD1. After removal of 4 bases from V and 1 base from J, the junction contained 8 bases not matched to a gene. CDR1 GTSNPN and CDR2 SVGIG come from the germline V gene (reference sequence). The CDR3 is 15 residues long. CDR3 loop: CAWKGRGLGNTEAFF. The CDR3 DNA reads TGTGCCTGGAAGGGCAGGGGGCTCGGGAACACTGAAGCTTTCTTT.

The chain joins TRBV4-1 to TRBJ1-6; no clear D gene. The germline V gene encodes CDR1 MGHRA and CDR2 YSYEKL. The V gene lost 1 base and the J gene lost 10 bases, with 11 bases spanning the gap. CDR3 size: 14 residues. The CDR3 nucleotides read TGCGCCAGCAGCCAAGCGGAGGGAAGATCACCCCTCCACTTT. Protein: CASSQAEGRSPLHF.